This T cell receptor (beta chain) was obtained from a study of cytomegalovirus exposure and HLA in healthy donors. Study observations and caveats: Later on, an analysis showed TCR association rates differing by HLA locus, with DRB1 the most and HLA-C the fewest.

There are 15 residues in the CDR3. Trimming removed 8 bases from V and 0 bases from J, with 16 bases in between. Looked up from germline, CDR1 is MDHEN and CDR2 is SYDVKM. In the PCR, 60 Vbeta and 13 Jbeta primers were used. Method: immunoSEQ multiplex PCR; TCRdb's copy keeps in-frame clones and lacks some. Of some 130,000 clones listed, roughly three quarters are singletons. For this clone: Antigen unknown.

This chain joins TRBV28 and TRBJ1-2; D uncertain. The sequenced sample was PBMCs. The source is a man aged 40-55 years in good health and CMV-seronegative. DNA of the CDR3: TGTGCCAGCCTCGGAGGGCGTGTGTCTAACTATGGCTACACCTTC. Translating gives CASLGGRVSNYGYTF.